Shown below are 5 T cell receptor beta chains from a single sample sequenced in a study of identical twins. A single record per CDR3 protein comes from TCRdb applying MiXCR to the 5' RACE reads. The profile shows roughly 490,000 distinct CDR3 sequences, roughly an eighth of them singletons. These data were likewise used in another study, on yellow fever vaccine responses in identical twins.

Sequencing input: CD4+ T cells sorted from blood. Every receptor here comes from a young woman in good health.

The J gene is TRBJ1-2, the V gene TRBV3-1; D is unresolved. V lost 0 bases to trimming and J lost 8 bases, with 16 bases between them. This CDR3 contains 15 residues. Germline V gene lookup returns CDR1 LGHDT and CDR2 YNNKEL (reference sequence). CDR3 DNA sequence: TGTGCCAGCAGCCAAGATCGGGCCGCTGGCGGGGGCTACACCTTC. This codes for CASSQDRAAGGGYTF.

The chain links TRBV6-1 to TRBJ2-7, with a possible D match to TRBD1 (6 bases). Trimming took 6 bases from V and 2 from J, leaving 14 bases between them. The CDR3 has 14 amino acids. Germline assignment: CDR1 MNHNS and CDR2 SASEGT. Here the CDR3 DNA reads TGTGCCAGCAGCCACGTGGACAGAACCTACGAGCAGTACTTC. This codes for CASSHVDRTYEQYF.

CDR3 loop: CATSRDRTNTGELFF. CDR3 coding DNA: TGTGCCACCAGCAGAGATCGCACGAACACCGGGGAGCTGTTTTTT. The V gene is TRBV15, the J gene TRBJ2-2; no definite D call. Between the trimmed V and J ends, which lost 0 bases and 0 bases, there was a span of 5 bases. This CDR3 region has 15 residues. From germline, CDR1 is LNHNV and CDR2 YYDKDF (reference sequence).

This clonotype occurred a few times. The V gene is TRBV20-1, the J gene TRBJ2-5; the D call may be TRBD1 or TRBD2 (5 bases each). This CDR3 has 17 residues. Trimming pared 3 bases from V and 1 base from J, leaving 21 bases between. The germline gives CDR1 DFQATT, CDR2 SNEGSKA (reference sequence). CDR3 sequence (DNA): TGCAGTGCTAGGGTTTCGGTGGCAGGGAGAGCCCAAGAGACCCAGTACTTC. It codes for CSARVSVAGRAQETQYF.

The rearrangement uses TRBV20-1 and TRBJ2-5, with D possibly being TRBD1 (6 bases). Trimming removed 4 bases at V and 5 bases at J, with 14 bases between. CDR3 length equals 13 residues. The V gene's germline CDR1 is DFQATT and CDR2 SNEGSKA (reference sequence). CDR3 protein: CSATQGFGETQYF. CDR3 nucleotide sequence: TGCAGTGCTACCCAGGGGTTTGGGGAGACCCAGTACTTC.